Following are 32 T cell receptor beta chains from one sample sequenced in a study of blood T cell repertoires in COVID-19. Clones were sequenced by immunoSEQ multiplex PCR, and TCRdb holds only the in-frame ones, with some missing. The sample lists hundreds of thousands of clones, around 84% seen once, with about 1.5% in the top ten. The specimen was PBMCs or T cells enriched from blood (not recorded which). These receptors were taken from a woman in her forties or fifties who had recovered from COVID-19.

The rearrangement uses TRBV6-5 and TRBJ2-5; D possibly corresponds to TRBD1 (5 bases). V lost 0 bases, J lost 2 bases, and 10 bases lay in between. The CDR3 is 15 residues long. The germline V gene has CDR1 MNHEY and CDR2 SVGAGI. In nucleotides, the CDR3 is TGTGCCAGCAGTTACTCGTGGGGCAGGCAAGAGACCCAGTACTTC. Its protein is CASSYSWGRQETQYF.

The genes are TRBV7-9 and TRBJ1-1; D possibly corresponds to TRBD1 (6 bases). The CDR3 spans 15 residues. The V gene lost 5 bases and the J gene lost 0 bases, with 13 bases spanning the gap. Per the germline V gene, CDR1 is SEHNR and CDR2 is FQNEAQ (reference sequence). In nucleotides, the CDR3 is TGTGCCAGCAGCACCGAGACAGGAGTGAACACTGAAGCTTTCTTT. This translates into CASSTETGVNTEAFF.

The chain links TRBV7-9 to TRBJ2-5, with TRBD1 matching over 7 bases. Losses at the gene ends were 7 bases for V and 1 base for J; bases not matched to a gene: 3. Germline CDR1 SEHNR, CDR2 FQNEAQ (reference sequence). The CDR3 runs 13 residues. This CDR3 is CASKQGSQETQYF. The CDR3 coding sequence is TGTGCCAGCAAACAGGGGTCCCAAGAGACCCAGTACTTC.

The rearrangement uses TRBV4-1 and TRBJ2-1; TRBD1 agrees at 7 bases. Germline CDR1 is MGHRA and CDR2 is YSYEKL. The CDR3 is 15 residues long. V shed 0 bases, J shed 8 bases, and the junction held 7 bases outside the gene matches. The CDR3 nucleotides read TGCGCCAGCAGCCAAGATCAGAGGGGGCGCGATGAGCAGTTCTTC. Translation: CASSQDQRGRDEQFF.

CDR3: CASQQAGGTDTQYF. In DNA form, the CDR3 reads TGTGCTTCTCAGCAAGCGGGAGGCACAGATACGCAGTATTTT. This rearrangement joins TRBV5-4 to TRBJ2-3; 8 positions match TRBD2. The germline V gene has CDR1 SGHNT and CDR2 YYREEE (reference sequence). CDR3 length: 14 amino acids. The complete variable domain, with remaining parts taken from reference TRBV5-4 and TRBJ2-3, reads ETGVTQSPTHLIKTRGQQVTLRCSSQSGHNTVSWYQQALGQGPQFIFQYYREEENGRGNFPPRFSGLQFPNYSSELNVNALELDDSALYLCASQQAGGTDTQYFGPGTRLTVL.

This chain links TRBV30 with TRBJ1-5, with D maybe TRBD1 (5 bases). Germline loops: CDR1 GTSNPN, CDR2 SVGIG (reference sequence). V lost 1 base and J 7 bases, leaving 20 bases between the germline ends. The CDR3 spans 16 residues. The CDR3 DNA follows: TGTGCCTGGAGTGGGGGGACGGGGGATTGGGGCCAGCCCCAGCATTTT. Translation: CAWSGGTGDWGQPQHF.

The chain joins TRBV25-1 to TRBJ2-1; D remains unclear. Germline loops: CDR1 MGHDK, CDR2 SYGVNS. V dropped 0 bases and J dropped 5 bases, with 17 bases sitting between them. CDR3 length: 17 residues. CDR3: CASSEYISDLHHNEQFF. DNA for the CDR3: TGTGCCAGCAGTGAATATATAAGTGACTTGCATCACAATGAGCAGTTCTTC. Full variable domain (outside the CDR3, taken from reference TRBV25-1 and TRBJ2-1): EADIYQTPRYLVIGTGKKITLECSQTMGHDKMYWYQQDPGMELHLIHYSYGVNSTEKGDLSSESTVSRIRTEHFPLTLESARPSHTSQYLCASSEYISDLHHNEQFFGPGTRLTVL.

This chain uses TRBV28 with TRBJ1-1; the D is unclear. This CDR3 comprises 12 residues. The germline V gene encodes CDR1 MDHEN and CDR2 SYDVKM. The CDR3, as DNA: TGTGGGTCGCCCCCTAGCGGCACTGAAGCTTTCTTT. This gives the protein CGSPPSGTEAFF.

V is TRBV4-1 and J is TRBJ1-5, with a weak D call TRBD1 (6 bases). The CDR3 is 17 residues long. Germline lookup yields CDR1 MGHRA and CDR2 YSYEKL. The V end lost 4 bases, the J end lost 0 bases, and 16 bases lay between the germline ends. The DNA of the CDR3 is TGCGCCAGCAGCCCAAGATATGGACAGTTTAGCAATCAGCCCCAGCATTTT. This sequence encodes CASSPRYGQFSNQPQHF.

The chain couples TRBV5-1 to TRBJ2-1; the match to TRBD2 covers 8 bases. CDR3 length: 15 residues. Unmatched junction bases numbered 10, after V lost 4 bases and J lost 7 bases. Germline V gene data show CDR1 as SGHRS and CDR2 as YFSETQ. Here the CDR3 DNA reads TGCGCCAGCAGCCCCTCGGGGGGGGTATGGAATGAGCAGTTCTTC. It codes for CASSPSGGVWNEQFF.

The chain couples TRBV5-1 to TRBJ2-7, with TRBD1 matching over 12 bases. The J segment lost 6 bases and the V segment lost 4 bases, leaving 5 bases of the junction unmatched. The V gene's germline CDR1 is SGHRS and CDR2 YFSETQ. The CDR3 sequence is 14 residues long. The CDR3 sequence is CASSRGTGGGEQYF. The CDR3 bases are TGCGCCAGCAGCAGGGGGACAGGGGGCGGCGAGCAGTACTTC.

The chain is built from TRBV5-4 and TRBJ1-1; tentative D call: TRBD1 (5 bases). Germline loops: CDR1 SGHNT, CDR2 YYREEE (reference sequence). The CDR3 runs 13 residues. V was trimmed by 2 bases and J by 8 bases, leaving 13 bases between them. Here the CDR3 DNA reads TGTGCCAGCAGCTTTGGGGGGGTTTTGGAAGCTTTCTTT. Translating it yields CASSFGGVLEAFF.

This clone was seen just once. The chain recombines TRBV7-6 with TRBJ2-1; TRBD2 matches 7 bases. After removal of 5 bases from V and 0 bases from J, the junction contained 7 bases not matched to a gene. CDR1 SGHVS and CDR2 FNYEAQ come from the germline V gene. The CDR3 consists of 16 residues. DNA for the CDR3: TGTGCCAGCAGCCCCTCTGGCGGGAGCTCCTACAATGAGCAGTTCTTC. This translates into CASSPSGGSSYNEQFF.

This chain connects TRBV30 to TRBJ2-7; the match to TRBD1 covers 7 bases. There are 13 residues in the CDR3. The germline CDR1 and CDR2 sequences are GTSNPN and SVGIG (reference sequence). Trimming removed 2 bases from V and 3 bases from J; junction bases left unmatched: 4. CDR3 protein: CAWSYNRGYEQYF. The CDR3 DNA follows: TGTGCCTGGAGTTATAACAGGGGCTACGAGCAGTACTTC.

The CDR3 DNA reads as TGTGCCGGGAGACAGGGGGCGATTGGCTACACCTTC. This gives the protein CAGRQGAIGYTF. This rearrangement joins TRBV2 to TRBJ1-2, with 10 nucleotides matching TRBD1. The CDR3 consists of 12 residues. Germline assignment: CDR1 SNHLY and CDR2 FYNNEI. The trim removed 11 bases at V and 7 bases at J, leaving 7 bases unmatched.

This clone has just one count. The chain joins TRBV2 to TRBJ2-7, with D tentatively TRBD1 (5 bases). The CDR3 runs 12 residues. The V end lost 6 bases, the J end lost 6 bases, and 12 bases lay between the germline ends. Germline CDR1 is SNHLY and CDR2 is FYNNEI. The CDR3 sequence is CASRRQGFEQYF. The CDR3 region has the DNA TGTGCCAGCAGGAGGCAGGGTTTCGAGCAGTACTTC.

The chain recombines TRBV7-9 with TRBJ1-1; possible D gene TRBD1, 5 bases. The CDR3 covers 14 residues. Trimming removed 5 bases from V and 0 bases from J, with 10 bases in between. Germline assignment: CDR1 SEHNR and CDR2 FQNEAQ (reference sequence). Here the CDR3 reads CASSINRLNTEAFF. CDR3 in DNA: TGTGCCAGCAGCATTAACAGGTTGAACACTGAAGCTTTCTTT.

This clone turned up a few times. The chain has TRBV4-3 and TRBJ2-1, with a tentative D call TRBD2 (5 bases). The CDR3 totals 14 residues. Trimming took 4 bases from V and 9 from J, leaving 16 bases between them. Germline CDR1 LGHNA, CDR2 YSLEER. CDR3: CASSPYLAEVEQFF. CDR3 in DNA: TGCGCCAGCAGCCCTTATCTCGCGGAGGTTGAGCAGTTCTTC.

V and J are TRBV5-1 and TRBJ1-2, with D maybe TRBD1 (6 bases). This CDR3 is 14 amino acids long. Between the trimmed V and J ends, which lost 2 bases and 7 bases, there was a span of 15 bases. Germline V gene sequence: CDR1 SGHRS, CDR2 YFSETQ. The CDR3 spells CASSLNRDIVGYTF. The CDR3 DNA follows: TGCGCCAGCAGCTTAAACAGGGACATAGTTGGCTACACCTTC.

For this clone: This same CDR3 is encoded by further DNA sequences in the sample. The gene calls are TRBV28 and TRBJ2-7, with 11 bases identical to TRBD1. Germline V gives CDR1 MDHEN, CDR2 SYDVKM. J was trimmed by 4 bases and V by 4 bases; bases with no gene match: 3. The CDR3 spans 14 residues. The CDR3 loop reads CASSSGTGGYEQYF. In nucleotides, the CDR3 is TGTGCCAGCAGTTCCGGGACAGGGGGTTACGAGCAGTACTTC.

The gene calls are TRBV18 and TRBJ2-3, with TRBD2 matching over 10 bases. Germline CDR1 KGHSH, CDR2 LQKENI. J lost 2 bases, V lost 2 bases, and 4 bases had no gene match. This CDR3 region has 16 residues. CDR3 protein: CASSPFTSGNTDTQYF. CDR3 sequence (DNA): TGTGCCAGCTCACCATTCACTAGCGGGAACACAGATACGCAGTATTTT.

The chain couples TRBV20-1 to TRBJ2-5; no firm D call. CDR1 is DFQATT, CDR2 SNEGSKA, per germline (reference sequence). The ends were cut back, 0 bases at V and 5 bases at J, with 4 bases in the middle. The CDR3 loop spans 11 amino acids. CDR3 in DNA: TGCAGTGCTAGAGATCGGGAGACCCAGTACTTC. This sequence encodes CSARDRETQYF.

This sequence joins TRBV7-8 and TRBJ2-4; possible D gene TRBD1, 6 bases. Deletions cut 0 bases from V and 3 bases from J, with 15 bases between. This CDR3 spans 17 amino acids. CDR1 and CDR2 from the germline V gene are SGHVS and FQNEAQ. CDR3 DNA sequence: TGTGCCAGCAGCTTAGCGGGGGCAGGGTTGAACAAAAACATTCAGTACTTC. Residues: CASSLAGAGLNKNIQYF.

V usage is TRBV9 and J usage is TRBJ2-3, with D perhaps matching TRBD2 (6 bases). V shed 3 bases and J shed 2 bases, with 13 bases lying between them. The CDR3 spans 15 residues. Germline V gene lookup returns CDR1 SGDLS and CDR2 YYNGEE. The CDR3 region is CASSASGSNTDTQYF. DNA for the CDR3: TGTGCCAGCAGCGCCAGCGGGTCTAACACAGATACGCAGTATTTT.

The chain employs TRBV29-1 and TRBJ2-4; 7 nucleotides align to TRBD1. Germline-derived CDR1 and CDR2 are SQVTM and ANQGSEA. V trimming: 6 bases; J trimming: 0 bases; junction bases outside the gene matches: 2. The CDR3 loop spans 13 amino acids. CDR3 region: CSVTGLAKNIQYF. The DNA of the CDR3 is TGCAGCGTGACAGGGCTAGCCAAAAACATTCAGTACTTC.

In this sample, this clone turned up a few times. The chain uses TRBV5-5 and TRBJ1-1; no clear D gene. Germline CDR1 is SGHKS and CDR2 is YYEKEE (reference sequence). V was pared by 2 bases and J by 3 bases, with 8 bases between. CDR3 size: 13 residues. The CDR3 DNA is TGTGCCAGCAGCTTTATCGGGGACACTGAAGCTTTCTTT. Amino acid sequence: CASSFIGDTEAFF. The full variable domain, its missing parts supplied by reference TRBV5-5 and TRBJ1-1, is DAGVTQSPTHLIKTRGQQVTLRCSPISGHKSVSWYQQVLGQGPQFIFQYYEKEERGRGNFPDRFSARQFPNYSSELNVNALLLGDSALYLCASSFIGDTEAFFGQGTRLTVV.

The chain is built from TRBV18 and TRBJ1-5; maybe TRBD1 (5 bases). The V end was cut by 3 bases, the J end by 3 bases, with 15 bases between. Germline V gives CDR1 KGHSH, CDR2 LQKENI. The CDR3 runs 16 residues. The CDR3 coding sequence is TGTGCCAGCTCACCGAGCCCGACAGTGTCCAATCAGCCCCAGCATTTT. Translating it yields CASSPSPTVSNQPQHF.

This chain links TRBV2 with TRBJ2-3, with TRBD1 matching 8 bases. This CDR3 is 14 amino acids long. Unmatched junction bases numbered 5, after V lost 7 bases and J lost 2 bases. CDR1 SNHLY and CDR2 FYNNEI come from the germline V gene. The CDR3 spells CASNGQGPTDTQYF. CDR3 nucleotide sequence: TGTGCCAGCAATGGACAGGGTCCCACAGATACGCAGTATTTT. The variable domain in full, with the rest retrieved from reference TRBV2 and TRBJ2-3, is EPEVTQTPSHQVTQMGQEVILRCVPISNHLYFYWYRQILGQKVEFLVSFYNNEISEKSEIFDDQFSVERPDGSNFTLKIRSTKLEDSAMYFCASNGQGPTDTQYFGPGTRLTVL.

In this sample, this clone turned up a few times. This rearrangement joins TRBV10-2 to TRBJ1-6; a possible D gene is TRBD1 (6 bases). Trimming removed 7 bases at V and 6 bases at J, with 13 bases between. CDR1 is WSHSY and CDR2 is SAAADI in the germline V gene. The CDR3 is made up of 14 amino acids. The CDR3 loop reads CASTSGDFNSPLHF. The DNA for the CDR3 is TGCGCCAGCACTTCAGGGGATTTTAATTCACCCCTCCACTTT.

This chain joins TRBV5-1 and TRBJ2-7; 9 positions match TRBD1. The CDR3 covers 14 residues. After removal of 3 bases from V and 5 bases from J, the junction contained 6 bases not matched to a gene. Germline V lookup: CDR1 SGHRS, CDR2 YFSETQ. DNA for the CDR3: TGCGCCAGCAGCTCGATGGGACAGGGTAACGAGCAGTACTTC. It encodes CASSSMGQGNEQYF.

The rearrangement links TRBV2 to TRBJ2-2; no reliable D call. The V and J ends lost 6 bases and 2 bases respectively, with 13 bases between them. CDR1 SNHLY and CDR2 FYNNEI come from the germline V gene. The CDR3 is 15 residues long. The DNA for the CDR3 is TGTGCCAGCAGATCGGTAGCCGTAAACACCGGGGAGCTGTTTTTT. It translates to CASRSVAVNTGELFF.

The chain has TRBV6-5 and TRBJ1-1, with TRBD1 matching 8 bases. The CDR3 is made up of 13 amino acids. CDR1 and CDR2 (germline): MNHEY, SVGAGI. The ends lost 8 bases at V and 6 bases at J; junction bases unmatched: 8. The DNA of the CDR3 is TGTGCCAGCCTAAAGACAGGGGTCCCTGAAGCTTTCTTT. Translated: CASLKTGVPEAFF.